This TCR beta chain was retrieved from a study of blood T cell repertoires in COVID-19. Study summary: Samples taken during acute and convalescent COVID-19 were collected in the United States, Italy and Spain.

CDR1 SGHTA and CDR2 FQGNSA come from the germline V gene. The trim removed 5 bases at V and 8 bases at J, leaving 7 bases unmatched. This CDR3 is 13 amino acids long. Assay used: immunoSEQ multiplex PCR; TCRdb lists only in-frame clones, some missing. Of tens of thousands of clones in the sample, more than 70% were seen once. The sample consisted of peripheral blood. The clonotype comes from a human donor in a cohort sampled during active COVID-19. The chain employs TRBV7-2 and TRBJ1-2; 8 bases fit TRBD1. CDR3 amino acids: CASSRDRLSGYTF. In DNA form, the CDR3 reads TGTGCCAGCAGCCGGGACAGGCTTTCGGGCTACACCTTC.